This TCR beta chain comes out of a study of T cells in Graves' hyperthyroidism and ophthalmopathy. Looking at the study overall: Blood was drawn when the patient was first diagnosed and still untreated.

Per the germline V gene, CDR1 is DFQATT and CDR2 is SNEGSKA (reference sequence). Trimming cost V 6 bases and J 3 bases; bases outside gene matches: 4. The length of the CDR3 is 12 residues. Overall study results and limits: Most clonotypes expanded in thyroid above 0.001 were likewise present in blood.

This clonotype was detected many times. Its antigen remains unknown. Researchers amplified the TCR beta CDR3 regions from RNA transcripts. An initial round of RT-PCR targeting the TCR CDR3 relied on the HTBI primer set. A single record per CDR3 protein comes from TCRdb applying MiXCR to the multiplex PCR reads. The sample holds hundreds of thousands of distinct CDR3 sequences, 20% seen once. The source material was blood. The chain employs TRBV20-1 and TRBJ2-5; 7 nucleotides agree with TRBD1. This receptor was identified in a man younger than 40 with Graves' ophthalmopathy. CDR3 protein: CSAKTGKETQYF. DNA for the CDR3: TGCAGTGCCAAGACAGGGAAAGAGACCCAGTACTTC.